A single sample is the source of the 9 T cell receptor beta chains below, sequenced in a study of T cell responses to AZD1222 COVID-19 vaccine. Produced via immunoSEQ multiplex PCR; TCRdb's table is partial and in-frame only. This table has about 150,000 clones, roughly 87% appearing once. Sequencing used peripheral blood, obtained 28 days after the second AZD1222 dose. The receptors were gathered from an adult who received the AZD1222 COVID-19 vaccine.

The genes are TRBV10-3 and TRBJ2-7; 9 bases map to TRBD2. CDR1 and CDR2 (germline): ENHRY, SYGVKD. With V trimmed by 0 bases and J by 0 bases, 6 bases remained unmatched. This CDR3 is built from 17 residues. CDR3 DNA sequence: TGTGCCATCAGTGAGTCGCTAGCGGGGTACAGCTCCTACGAGCAGTACTTC. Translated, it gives CAISESLAGYSSYEQYF.

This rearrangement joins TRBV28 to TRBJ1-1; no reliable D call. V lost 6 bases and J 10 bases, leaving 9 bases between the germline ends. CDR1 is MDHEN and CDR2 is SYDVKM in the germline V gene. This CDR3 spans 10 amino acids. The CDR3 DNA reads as TGTGCCAGCAGCAGGTATGGAGCTTTCTTT. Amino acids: CASSRYGAFF.

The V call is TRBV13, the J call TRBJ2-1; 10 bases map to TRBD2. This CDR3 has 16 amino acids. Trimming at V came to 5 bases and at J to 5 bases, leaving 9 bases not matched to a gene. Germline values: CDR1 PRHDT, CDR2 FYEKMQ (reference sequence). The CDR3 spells CASSAPRLAGDNEQFF. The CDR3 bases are TGTGCCAGCAGCGCACCCCGACTAGCGGGCGACAATGAGCAGTTCTTC.

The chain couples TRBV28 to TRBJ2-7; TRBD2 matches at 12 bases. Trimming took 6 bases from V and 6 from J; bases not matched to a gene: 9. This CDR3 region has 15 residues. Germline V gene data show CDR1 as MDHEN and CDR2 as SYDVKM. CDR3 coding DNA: TGTGCCAGCAGGATGAGACTAGCGGGAGTTTTCGAGCAGTACTTC. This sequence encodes CASRMRLAGVFEQYF. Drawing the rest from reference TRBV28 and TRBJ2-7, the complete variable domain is DVKVTQSSRYLVKRTGEKVFLECVQDMDHENMFWYRQDPGLGLRLIYFSYDVKMKEKGDIPEGYSVSREKKERFSLILESASTNQTSMYLCASRMRLAGVFEQYFGPGTRLTVT.

CDR3 sequence reads: CASSIQGVATNEKLFF. The CDR3 DNA reads TGTGCCAGCAGCATACAGGGAGTTGCAACTAATGAAAAACTGTTTTTT. The chain has TRBV7-2 and TRBJ1-4; D might be TRBD1 (6 bases). The CDR3 runs 16 residues. V shed 5 bases and J shed 0 bases, with 13 bases lying between them. Looked up from germline, CDR1 is SGHTA and CDR2 is FQGNSA. The entire variable domain, with the rest obtained from reference TRBV7-2 and TRBJ1-4, is as follows: GAGVSQSPSNKVTEKGKDVELRCDPISGHTALYWYRQSLGQGLEFLIYFQGNSAPDKSGLPSDRFSAERTGGSVSTLTIQRTQQEDSAVYLCASSIQGVATNEKLFFGSGTQLSVL.

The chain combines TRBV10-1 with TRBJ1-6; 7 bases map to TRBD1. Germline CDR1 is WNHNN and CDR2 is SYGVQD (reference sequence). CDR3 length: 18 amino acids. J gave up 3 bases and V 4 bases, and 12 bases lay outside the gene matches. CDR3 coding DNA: TGCGCCAGCAGTGCGAGGACAGGCCATGGCGACTATAATTCACCCCTCCACTTT. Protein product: CASSARTGHGDYNSPLHF.

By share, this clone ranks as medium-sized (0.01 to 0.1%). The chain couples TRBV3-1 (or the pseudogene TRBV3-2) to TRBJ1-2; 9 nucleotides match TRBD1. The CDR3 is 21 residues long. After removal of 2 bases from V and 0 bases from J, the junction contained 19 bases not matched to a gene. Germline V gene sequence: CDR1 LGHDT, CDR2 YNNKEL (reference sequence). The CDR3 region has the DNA TGTGCCAGCAGCCAAAGGGGGACAGGGTGGCCCACTCTCCAGTCTAACTATGGCTACACCTTC. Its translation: CASSQRGTGWPTLQSNYGYTF.

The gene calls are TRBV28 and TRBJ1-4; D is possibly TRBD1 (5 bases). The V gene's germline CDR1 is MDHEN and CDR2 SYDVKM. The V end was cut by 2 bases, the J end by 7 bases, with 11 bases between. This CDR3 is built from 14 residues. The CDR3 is CASSLAGDAEKLFF. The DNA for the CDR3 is TGTGCCAGCAGTTTAGCTGGGGACGCTGAAAAACTGTTTTTT. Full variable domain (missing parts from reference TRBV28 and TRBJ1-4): DVKVTQSSRYLVKRTGEKVFLECVQDMDHENMFWYRQDPGLGLRLIYFSYDVKMKEKGDIPEGYSVSREKKERFSLILESASTNQTSMYLCASSLAGDAEKLFFGSGTQLSVL.

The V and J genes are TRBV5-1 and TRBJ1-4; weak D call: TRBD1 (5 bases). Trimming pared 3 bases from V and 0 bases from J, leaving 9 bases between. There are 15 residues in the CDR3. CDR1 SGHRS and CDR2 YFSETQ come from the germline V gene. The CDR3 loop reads CASSWRGATNEKLFF. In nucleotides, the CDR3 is TGCGCCAGCAGCTGGAGGGGAGCAACTAATGAAAAACTGTTTTTT.